This entry lists 22 T cell receptor beta chains sequenced from one sample in a study of shared clonotypes between healthy human individuals. This table comes from immunoSEQ multiplex PCR, and its TCRdb copy is limited to in-frame clones, with some not included. The sample has 2 million to 2.5 million clones; approximately 95% are singletons. Material for sequencing was naive CD4+ T cells from PBMCs. Subset specified: CD45RA+ positively selected. These receptors all come from a man younger than 30 in good health. Some clones in this sample may be carry-over from other donors' samples.

This sequence joins TRBV10-2 and TRBJ2-7, with 10 bases aligning to TRBD1. CDR1 is WSHSY, CDR2 SAAADI, per germline. Trimming cost V 6 bases and J 2 bases; bases outside gene matches: 7. This CDR3 comprises 15 residues. The DNA for the CDR3 is TGCGCCAGCAGCTTGGACAGGGGGAGCACCTACGAGCAGTACTTC. The encoded protein is CASSLDRGSTYEQYF.

CDR3 loop: CASSVWYTGANVLTF. CDR3 coding DNA: TGTGCCAGCAGCGTATGGTACACAGGGGCCAACGTCCTGACTTTC. The rearrangement links TRBV9 to TRBJ2-6; the D is unclear. V lost 1 base, J lost 4 bases, and 9 bases lay in between. The germline gives CDR1 SGDLS, CDR2 YYNGEE. This CDR3 region has 15 residues.

The chain recombines TRBV23-1 with TRBJ1-4; 7 nucleotides align to TRBD1. TRBV23-1 is reported as an ORF; its role is uncertain. V lost 6 bases, J lost 7 bases, and 5 bases stayed unmatched. This CDR3 has 13 amino acids. CDR3 nucleotide sequence: TGCGCCAGCAGGACAGGGTGGGGTGAAAAACTGTTTTTT. Translation: CASRTGWGEKLFF.

Note on this clone: The same CDR3 also results from other DNA sequences found in this sample. V is TRBV15 and J is TRBJ2-6; tentative D call: TRBD2 (5 bases). The germline V and J ends were trimmed by 0 bases and 2 bases, with 8 bases remaining between them. This CDR3 spans 16 amino acids. Germline CDR1 and CDR2: LNHNV and YYDKDF (reference sequence). DNA for the CDR3: TGTGCCACCAGCAGAGATACGAGGGCTGGGGCCAACGTCCTGACTTTC. Amino acid sequence: CATSRDTRAGANVLTF.

The chain employs TRBV15 and TRBJ2-5; D unresolved. Germline CDR1 is LNHNV and CDR2 is YYDKDF (reference sequence). The length of the CDR3 is 13 residues. The V end lost 0 bases, the J end lost 9 bases, and 11 bases lay between the germline ends. The CDR3 DNA reads as TGTGCCACCAGCAGAGAAACACACGACGCCCAGTACTTC. This translates into CATSRETHDAQYF.

This chain uses TRBV5-1 with TRBJ2-7, with 7 bases fitting TRBD1. The CDR3 runs 13 residues. Germline V gives CDR1 SGHRS, CDR2 YFSETQ. Trimming removed 5 bases from V and 9 bases from J; junction bases left unmatched: 11. Here the CDR3 DNA reads TGCGCCAGCAGGCTACAGGGGTCGGGGAGGCAGTACTTC. Amino acid sequence: CASRLQGSGRQYF. The full variable domain, in which reference TRBV5-1 and TRBJ2-7 provide the parts outside the CDR3, is KAGVTQTPRYLIKTRGQQVTLSCSPISGHRSVSWYQQTPGQGLQFLFEYFSETQRNKGNFPGRFSGRQFSNSRSEMNVSTLELGDSALYLCASRLQGSGRQYFGPGTRLTVT.

This clone was recorded only once. The chain has TRBV7-3 and TRBJ2-7, with D possibly being TRBD2 (5 bases). V lost 8 bases and J lost 6, with 20 bases in between. CDR1 SGHTA and CDR2 FQGTGA come from the germline V gene. The length of the CDR3 is 14 residues. This CDR3 reads CASSPMRVSSEQYF. CDR3 DNA: TGTGCCAGCTCCCCGATGAGGGTATCGAGCGAGCAGTACTTC. Full variable domain (remainder filled in from reference TRBV7-3 and TRBJ2-7): GAGVSQTPSNKVTEKGKYVELRCDPISGHTALYWYRQSLGQGPEFLIYFQGTGAADDSGLPNDRFFAVRPEGSVSTLKIQRTERGDSAVYLCASSPMRVSSEQYFGPGTRLTVT.

This chain joins TRBV4-1 and TRBJ2-1; unclear D gene. Trimming cost V 1 base and J 4 bases, with 20 bases left between them. This CDR3 has 18 residues. Per the germline V gene, CDR1 is MGHRA and CDR2 is YSYEKL. CDR3 sequence (DNA): TGCGCCAGCAGCCAAGGAGTGCGTGTCTTCGGTGTTTACAATGAGCAGTTCTTC. It is translated as CASSQGVRVFGVYNEQFF.

V is TRBV19 and J is TRBJ2-5, with 8 bases matching TRBD2. V gave up 5 bases and J gave up 4 bases; unmatched junction bases: 6. The germline V gene has CDR1 LNHDA and CDR2 SQIVND (reference sequence). The CDR3 consists of 14 residues. CDR3 amino acids: CASSLRGGLETQYF. The DNA for the CDR3 is TGTGCCAGTAGTCTCCGGGGGGGGTTAGAGACCCAGTACTTC.

The chain is built from TRBV27 and TRBJ2-7; 8 bases align to TRBD1. Losses at the gene ends were 2 bases for V and 2 bases for J; bases not matched to a gene: 5. Per the germline V gene, CDR1 is MNHEY and CDR2 is SMNVEV (reference sequence). This CDR3 region has 15 residues. The CDR3 DNA follows: TGTGCCAGCAGTTTACGCAGGGGGCCCGCCTACGAGCAGTACTTC. Its translation: CASSLRRGPAYEQYF.

V and J are TRBV5-4 and TRBJ2-3; D is possibly TRBD1 or TRBD2 (5 bases each). The CDR3 contains 16 residues. V was shortened by 3 bases and J by 1 base, with 15 bases between the two germline ends. Germline lookup yields CDR1 SGHNT and CDR2 YYREEE (reference sequence). The CDR3 here is CASSWPGPGRTDTQYF. The CDR3 bases are TGTGCCAGCAGCTGGCCGGGACCGGGACGCACAGATACGCAGTATTTT.

This sequence joins TRBV28 and TRBJ2-7, with D possibly being TRBD2 (6 bases). The germline V gene has CDR1 MDHEN and CDR2 SYDVKM. The CDR3 sequence is 15 residues long. V lost 3 bases and J 0 bases, leaving 12 bases between the germline ends. The CDR3 region is CASSLVDGSSYEQYF. The CDR3 region has the DNA TGTGCCAGCAGTTTGGTGGACGGGAGCTCCTACGAGCAGTACTTC. Complete variable domain (other parts from reference TRBV28 and TRBJ2-7): DVKVTQSSRYLVKRTGEKVFLECVQDMDHENMFWYRQDPGLGLRLIYFSYDVKMKEKGDIPEGYSVSREKKERFSLILESASTNQTSMYLCASSLVDGSSYEQYFGPGTRLTVT.

V gene TRBV6-1 combines with J gene TRBJ2-3, with D tentatively TRBD2 (6 bases). V dropped 1 base and J dropped 6 bases, with 14 bases sitting between them. CDR3 length: 15 amino acids. Per germline, CDR1 MNHNS and CDR2 SASEGT. CDR3 nucleotide sequence: TGTGCCAGCAGTGAAGTTGAACGGAGGGTCGATACGCAGTATTTT. Residues: CASSEVERRVDTQYF.

The chain uses TRBV28 and TRBJ1-2, with 7 bases aligning to TRBD1. Germline V gene sequence: CDR1 MDHEN, CDR2 SYDVKM. The V segment lost 9 bases and the J segment 8 bases; nucleotides outside the gene matches: 12. The CDR3 runs 13 residues. The CDR3 coding sequence is TGTGCCAGTGGAGGGGAACAGGGGCTGGGCTACACCTTC. This gives the protein CASGGEQGLGYTF.

The chain combines TRBV5-1 with TRBJ1-2; 8 bases line up with TRBD1. Germline CDR1 is SGHRS and CDR2 is YFSETQ. V lost 0 bases to trimming and J lost 6 bases; unmatched junction nucleotides: 4. The CDR3 spans 14 residues. CDR3 DNA sequence: TGCGCCAGCAGCTTGGATGCAGGGGGCAATGGCTACACCTTC. Amino acid sequence: CASSLDAGGNGYTF.

The J gene is TRBJ2-2, the V gene TRBV5-5, with TRBD1 matching 8 bases. CDR3 length: 15 amino acids. V shed 3 bases, J shed 6 bases, and the junction held 7 bases outside the gene matches. Per germline, CDR1 SGHKS and CDR2 YYEKEE (reference sequence). The CDR3 here is CASSSRTGQSGELFF. In DNA, the CDR3 is TGTGCCAGCAGCTCACGGACAGGGCAATCCGGGGAGCTGTTTTTT.

A word on this clone: Other DNA variants within this sample encode the same CDR3. The chain is built from TRBV4-3 and TRBJ1-5, with a possible D match to TRBD1 (5 bases). This CDR3 is built from 13 residues. V was pared by 0 bases and J by 7 bases, with 7 bases between. Germline V lookup: CDR1 LGHNA, CDR2 YSLEER. CDR3 nucleotide sequence: TGCGCCAGCAGCCAAGAGGGGCGCCAGCCCCAGCATTTT. Translated: CASSQEGRQPQHF.

This clone was counted once. The V call is TRBV7-6, the J call TRBJ2-3, with 7 nucleotides matching TRBD2. The V gene end was trimmed by 5 bases and the J gene end by 2 bases; junction bases not matched to a gene: 10. CDR3 length equals 16 residues. Germline V lookup: CDR1 SGHVS, CDR2 FNYEAQ. In nucleotides, the CDR3 is TGTGCCAGCAGCCCCACCCTAGCGGCCTCCACAGATACGCAGTATTTT. Translated, it gives CASSPTLAASTDTQYF.

The chain uses TRBV5-1 and TRBJ2-3; D gene ambiguous. V lost 1 base to trimming and J lost 0 bases, with 12 bases between them. CDR1 SGHRS and CDR2 YFSETQ come from the germline V gene. The CDR3 contains 16 residues. Written as DNA, the CDR3 is TGCGCCAGCAGCTTGCCGGCGGCCGCTAGCACAGATACGCAGTATTTT. As protein: CASSLPAAASTDTQYF.

This chain links TRBV5-1 with TRBJ2-1; D ambiguous. Germline CDR1 and CDR2: SGHRS and YFSETQ. The CDR3 covers 12 residues. The V and J ends lost 4 bases and 10 bases respectively, with 12 bases between them. The DNA of the CDR3 is TGCGCCAGCAGCCCCTCCCGGCACGAGCAGTTCTTC. Encoded protein: CASSPSRHEQFF. Complete variable domain (other parts from reference TRBV5-1 and TRBJ2-1): KAGVTQTPRYLIKTRGQQVTLSCSPISGHRSVSWYQQTPGQGLQFLFEYFSETQRNKGNFPGRFSGRQFSNSRSEMNVSTLELGDSALYLCASSPSRHEQFFGPGTRLTVL.

In regard to this clone: Within the sample, other DNA sequences also encode this same CDR3. CDR3 protein: CASSYRDYGYTF. The CDR3 region has the DNA TGTGCCAGCAGTTACCGGGACTATGGCTACACCTTC. The chain uses TRBV6-5 and TRBJ1-2; D not resolved. Trimming took 2 bases from V and 3 from J, leaving 4 bases between them. The V gene's germline CDR1 is MNHEY and CDR2 SVGAGI. There are 12 residues in the CDR3.

This clone was picked up one time. This chain connects TRBV5-1 to TRBJ2-5; D perhaps matches TRBD2 (5 bases). Trimming removed 2 bases from V and 5 bases from J, with 13 bases in between. The CDR3 runs to 14 residues. The germline CDR1 and CDR2 sequences are SGHRS and YFSETQ. CDR3 sequence: CASSFFGSGETQYF. CDR3 nucleotide sequence: TGCGCCAGCAGCTTCTTTGGGTCGGGGGAGACCCAGTACTTC.